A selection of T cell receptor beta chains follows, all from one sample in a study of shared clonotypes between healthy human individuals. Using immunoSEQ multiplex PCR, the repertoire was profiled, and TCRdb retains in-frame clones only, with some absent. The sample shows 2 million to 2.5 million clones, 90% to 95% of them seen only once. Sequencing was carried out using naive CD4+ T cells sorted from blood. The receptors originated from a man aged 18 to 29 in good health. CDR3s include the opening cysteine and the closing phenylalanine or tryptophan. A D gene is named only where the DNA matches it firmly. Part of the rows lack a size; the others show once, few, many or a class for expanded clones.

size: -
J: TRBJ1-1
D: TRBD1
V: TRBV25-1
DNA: TGTGCCAGCAGTAGACAGGGGTTCGTGAACACTGAAGCTTTCTTT
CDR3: CASSRQGFVNTEAFF

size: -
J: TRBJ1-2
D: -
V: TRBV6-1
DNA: TGTGCCAGCAGTGAAGCCGGGACACAAGCTAACTATGGCTACACCTTC
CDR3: CASSEAGTQANYGYTF

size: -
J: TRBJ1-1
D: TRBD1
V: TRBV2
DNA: TGTGCCAGCAGTGAAAGGACAGGGGGCGCAGGCTATACTGAAGCTTTCTTT
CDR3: CASSERTGGAGYTEAFF

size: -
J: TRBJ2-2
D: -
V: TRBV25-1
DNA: TGTGCCAGCAGTTCGACATTAACGAACACCGGGGAGCTGTTTTTT
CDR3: CASSSTLTNTGELFF

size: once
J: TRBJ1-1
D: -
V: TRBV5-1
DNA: TGCGCCAGCAGCTTGGAGCCCATCCAGGGAACTGAAGCTTTCTTT
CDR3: CASSLEPIQGTEAFF

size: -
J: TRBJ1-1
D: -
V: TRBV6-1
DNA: TGTGCCAGCAGTGAAGTCGGTGGGGGAGGGACTGAAGCTTTCTTT
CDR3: CASSEVGGGGTEAFF

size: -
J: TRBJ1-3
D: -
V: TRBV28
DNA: TGTGCCAGCAGTTTACGGAGACCGAGTCCCATATATTTT
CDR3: CASSLRRPSPIYF

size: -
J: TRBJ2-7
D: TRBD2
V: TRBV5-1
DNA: TGCGCCAGCAGCCCTTCCGAAGGGACTATTCTCCTAAAGCAGTACTTC
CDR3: CASSPSEGTILLKQYF

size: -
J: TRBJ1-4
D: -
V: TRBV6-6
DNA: TGTGCCAGCACCCGGAGCGTATTTGAGGGAGAAAAACTGTTTTTT
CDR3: CASTRSVFEGEKLFF

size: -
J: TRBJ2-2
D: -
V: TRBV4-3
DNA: TGCGCCAGCAGCCAAGATCGGGCCGTAGCTGGGGAGCTGTTTTTT
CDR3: CASSQDRAVAGELFF

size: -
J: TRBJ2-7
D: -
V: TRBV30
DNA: TGTGCCTGGGGGGACTTCTACGAGCAGTACTTC
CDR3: CAWGDFYEQYF

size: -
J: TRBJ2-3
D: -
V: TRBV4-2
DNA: TGTGCCAGCAGCCAAGATCGATCGGGGGGCCAGGCAGATACGCAGTATTTT
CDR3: CASSQDRSGGQADTQYF

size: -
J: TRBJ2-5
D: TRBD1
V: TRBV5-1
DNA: TGCGCCAGCAGCTTGGTCGGGACAGAAAAAGAGACCCAGTACTTC
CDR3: CASSLVGTEKETQYF

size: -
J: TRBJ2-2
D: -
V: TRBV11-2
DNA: TGTGCCAGCAGCTCACTCTGGAACACCGGGGAGCTGTTTTTT
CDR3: CASSSLWNTGELFF

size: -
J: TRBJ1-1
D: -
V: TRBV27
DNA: TGTGCCAGCAGTTCCCCCGCGGGGAACACTGAAGCTTTCTTT
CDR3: CASSSPAGNTEAFF

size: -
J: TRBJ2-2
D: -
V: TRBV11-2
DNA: TGTGCCAGCATCCTTCACAGCAAGCGGAACACCGGGGAGCTGTTTTTT
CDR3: CASILHSKRNTGELFF

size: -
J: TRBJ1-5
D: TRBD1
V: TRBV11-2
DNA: TGTGCCAGCAGCTCCCAGGGGGGAAATCAGCCCCAGCATTTT
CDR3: CASSSQGGNQPQHF

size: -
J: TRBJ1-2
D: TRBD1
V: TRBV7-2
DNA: TGTGCCAGCAGCCCAGGGGACAGGGTCAACTATGGCTACACCTTC
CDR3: CASSPGDRVNYGYTF

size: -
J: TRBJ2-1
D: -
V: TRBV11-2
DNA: TGTGCCAGCAGCGAAGAGGGGGAGCAGTTCTTC
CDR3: CASSEEGEQFF

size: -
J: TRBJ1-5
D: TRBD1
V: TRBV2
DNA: TGTGCCAGCAGACGGACAGGCCGTCAGCCCCAGCATTTT
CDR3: CASRRTGRQPQHF

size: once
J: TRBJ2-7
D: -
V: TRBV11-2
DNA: TGTGCCAGCAGCTTTATACAGGGATACGAGCAGTACTTC
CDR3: CASSFIQGYEQYF

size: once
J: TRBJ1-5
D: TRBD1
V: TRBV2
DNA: TGTGCCAGCAGTCGACAGGGTGGCGGTCAGCCCCAGCATTTT
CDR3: CASSRQGGGQPQHF

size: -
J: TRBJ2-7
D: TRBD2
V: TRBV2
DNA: TGTGCCAGCAGTGTAGGGACTAGCGGGGGTTACGAGCAGTACTTC
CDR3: CASSVGTSGGYEQYF

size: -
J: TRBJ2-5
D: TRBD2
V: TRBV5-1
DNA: TGCGCCAGCAGTGGCGGGAGGGCCTCTGAGGAGACCCAGTACTTC
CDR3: CASSGGRASEETQYF

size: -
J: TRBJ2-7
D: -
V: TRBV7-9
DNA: TGTGCCAGCAGCTTAGTCGACTTCACAAGCTCCTACGAGCAGTACTTC
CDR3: CASSLVDFTSSYEQYF

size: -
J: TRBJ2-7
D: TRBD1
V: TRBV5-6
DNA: TGTGCCAGCAGCCCCGGGACAGGGTTCACCTACGAGCAGTACTTC
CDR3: CASSPGTGFTYEQYF

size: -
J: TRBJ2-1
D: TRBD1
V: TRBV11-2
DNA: TGTGCCAGCAGCTTAGCTTACGGGACAGGGGACAATGAGCAGTTCTTC
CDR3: CASSLAYGTGDNEQFF

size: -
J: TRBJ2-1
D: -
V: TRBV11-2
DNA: TGTGCCAGCAGCTTAGTGCAAGCGAATGAGCAGTTCTTC
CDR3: CASSLVQANEQFF

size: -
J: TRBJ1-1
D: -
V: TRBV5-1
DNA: TGCGCCAGCAAGAAGACATCAAACACTGAAGCTTTCTTT
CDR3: CASKKTSNTEAFF

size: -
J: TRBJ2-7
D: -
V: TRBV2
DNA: TGTGCCAGCATTCGACACGGGACCTACGAGCAGTACTTC
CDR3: CASIRHGTYEQYF